This section outlines one TCR beta chain sequence together with its context. Generated by immunoSEQ multiplex PCR, the TCRdb table keeps only in-frame clones and is missing some. The sample lists 190,000 or so clones, about 81% occurring once. This record comes from a study of blood T cell repertoires in COVID-19. Study-level information: Spain, Italy and the United States supplied samples that represented acute and convalescent COVID-19. T cells, B-cell-depleted T cells, or PBMCs provided the cDNA or gDNA that served as material.

This CDR3 spans 21 amino acids. CDR1 and CDR2 (germline): MDHEN, SYDVKM. V lost 6 bases, J lost 2 bases, and 24 bases stayed unmatched. The origin of this receptor is a man aged 35-49 years who had recovered from COVID-19. Sequenced sample: PBMCs or T cells enriched from blood (not recorded which). The V and J genes are TRBV28 and TRBJ2-7, with TRBD1 identical over 11 bases. The DNA of the CDR3 is TGTGCCAGCAGCCTATATGCTTTGGACAGGGGGCCCTCAACCGTAACCTACGAGCAGTACTTC. Translating gives CASSLYALDRGPSTVTYEQYF.